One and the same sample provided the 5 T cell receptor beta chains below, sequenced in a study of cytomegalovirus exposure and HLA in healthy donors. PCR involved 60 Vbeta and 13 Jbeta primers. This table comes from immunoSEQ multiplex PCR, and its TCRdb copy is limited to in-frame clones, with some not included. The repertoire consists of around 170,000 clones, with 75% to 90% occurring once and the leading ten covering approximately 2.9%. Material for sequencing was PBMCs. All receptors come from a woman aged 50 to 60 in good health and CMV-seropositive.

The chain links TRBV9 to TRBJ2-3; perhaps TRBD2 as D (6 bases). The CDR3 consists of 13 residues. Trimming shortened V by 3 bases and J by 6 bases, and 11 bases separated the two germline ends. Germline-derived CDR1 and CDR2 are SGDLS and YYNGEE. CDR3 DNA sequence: TGTGCCAGCAGCGCTAGCGCCGGGGATACGCAGTATTTT. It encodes CASSASAGDTQYF.

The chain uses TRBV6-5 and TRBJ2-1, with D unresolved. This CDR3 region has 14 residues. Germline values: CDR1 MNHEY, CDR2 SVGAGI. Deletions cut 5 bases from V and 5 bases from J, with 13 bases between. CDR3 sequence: CASSPDLADNEQFF. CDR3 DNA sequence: TGTGCCAGCAGTCCCGATTTAGCCGACAATGAGCAGTTCTTC.

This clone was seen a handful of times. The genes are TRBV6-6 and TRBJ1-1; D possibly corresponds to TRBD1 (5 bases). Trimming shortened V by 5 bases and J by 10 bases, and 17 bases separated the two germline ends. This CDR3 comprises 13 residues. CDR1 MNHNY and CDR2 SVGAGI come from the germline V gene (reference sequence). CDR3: CASSPGGGRGAFF. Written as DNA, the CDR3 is TGTGCCAGCAGTCCCGGTGGGGGGAGGGGAGCTTTCTTT.

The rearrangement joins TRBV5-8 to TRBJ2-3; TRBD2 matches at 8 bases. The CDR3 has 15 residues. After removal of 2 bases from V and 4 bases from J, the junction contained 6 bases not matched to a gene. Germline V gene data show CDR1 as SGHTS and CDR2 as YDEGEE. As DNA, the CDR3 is TGTGCCAGCAGCTTTCTTGGCGGGGGGCCAGATACGCAGTATTTT. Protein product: CASSFLGGGPDTQYF.

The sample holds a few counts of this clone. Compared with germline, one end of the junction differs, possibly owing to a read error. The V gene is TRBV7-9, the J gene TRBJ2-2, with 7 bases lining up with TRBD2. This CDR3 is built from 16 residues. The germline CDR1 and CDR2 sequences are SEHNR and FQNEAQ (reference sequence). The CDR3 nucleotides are TGTTCCAGCAGCTCGTGGGTAGACCTAGCGGCCGGGGAGCTGTTTTTT. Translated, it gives CSSSSWVDLAAGELFF.